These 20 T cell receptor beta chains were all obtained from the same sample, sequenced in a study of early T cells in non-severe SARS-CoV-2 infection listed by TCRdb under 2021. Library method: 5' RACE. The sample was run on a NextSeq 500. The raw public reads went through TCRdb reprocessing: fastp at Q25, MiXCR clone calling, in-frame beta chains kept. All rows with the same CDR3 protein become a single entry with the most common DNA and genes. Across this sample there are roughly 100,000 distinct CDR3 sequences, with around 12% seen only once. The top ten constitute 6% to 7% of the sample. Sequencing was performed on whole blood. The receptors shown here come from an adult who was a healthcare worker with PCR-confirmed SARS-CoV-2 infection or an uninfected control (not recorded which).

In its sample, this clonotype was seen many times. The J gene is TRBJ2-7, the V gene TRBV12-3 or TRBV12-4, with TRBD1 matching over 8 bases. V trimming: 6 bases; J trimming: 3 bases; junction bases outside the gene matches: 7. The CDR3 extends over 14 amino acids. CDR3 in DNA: TGTGCCAGCAGCCCTGGGACAGGTGACTACGAGCAGTACTTC. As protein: CASSPGTGDYEQYF.

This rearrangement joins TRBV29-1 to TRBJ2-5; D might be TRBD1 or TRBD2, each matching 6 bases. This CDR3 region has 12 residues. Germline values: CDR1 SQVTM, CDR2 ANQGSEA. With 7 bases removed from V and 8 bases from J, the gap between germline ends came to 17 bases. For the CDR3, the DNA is TGCAGCGCCGAAGGGGGGTCAGGAACCCAGTACTTC. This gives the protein CSAEGGSGTQYF. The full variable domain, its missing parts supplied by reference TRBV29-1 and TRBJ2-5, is SAVISQKPSRDICQRGTSLTIQCQVDSQVTMMFWYRQQPGQSLTLIATANQGSEATYESGFVIDKFPISRPNLTFSTLTVSNMSPEDSSIYLCSAEGGSGTQYFGPGTRLLVL.

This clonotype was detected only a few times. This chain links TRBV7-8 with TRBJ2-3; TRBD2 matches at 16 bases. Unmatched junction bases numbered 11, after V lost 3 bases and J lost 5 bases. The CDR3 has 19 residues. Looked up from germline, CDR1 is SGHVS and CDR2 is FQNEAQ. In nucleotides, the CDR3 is TGTGCCAGCAGCTTTAGGGGACTAGCGGGAGGGCCGGGGGGAGATACGCAGTATTTT. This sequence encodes CASSFRGLAGGPGGDTQYF.

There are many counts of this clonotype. The CDR3 loop is CASSLTTVTNEKLFF. CDR3 in DNA: TGTGCCAGCAGCTTAACAACAGTAACTAATGAAAAACTGTTTTTT. This chain connects TRBV7-9 to TRBJ1-4; D call uncertain. With 2 bases removed from V and 1 base from J, the gap between germline ends came to 8 bases. The CDR3 covers 15 residues. Per the germline V gene, CDR1 is SEHNR and CDR2 is FQNEAQ (reference sequence).

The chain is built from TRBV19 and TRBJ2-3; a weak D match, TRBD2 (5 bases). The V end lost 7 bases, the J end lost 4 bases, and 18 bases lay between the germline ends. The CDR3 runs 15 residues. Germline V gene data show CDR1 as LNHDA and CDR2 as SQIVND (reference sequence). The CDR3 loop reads CASTRRPSGADTQYF. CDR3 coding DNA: TGTGCCAGTACAAGGCGGCCATCCGGGGCAGATACGCAGTATTTT.

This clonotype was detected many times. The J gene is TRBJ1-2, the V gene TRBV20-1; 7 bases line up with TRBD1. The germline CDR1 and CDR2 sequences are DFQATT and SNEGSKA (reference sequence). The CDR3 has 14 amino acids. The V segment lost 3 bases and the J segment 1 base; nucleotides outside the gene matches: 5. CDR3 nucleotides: TGCAGTGCTAGCGGCAGGGGGGGTAACTATGGCTACACCTTC. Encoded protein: CSASGRGGNYGYTF.

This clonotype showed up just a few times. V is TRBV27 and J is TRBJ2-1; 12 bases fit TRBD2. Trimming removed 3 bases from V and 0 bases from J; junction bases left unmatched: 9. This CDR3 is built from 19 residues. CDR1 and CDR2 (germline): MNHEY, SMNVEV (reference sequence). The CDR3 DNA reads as TGTGCCAGCAGTTTTTTAGGACTAGCGGGATCAAGCTCCTACAATGAGCAGTTCTTC. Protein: CASSFLGLAGSSSYNEQFF.

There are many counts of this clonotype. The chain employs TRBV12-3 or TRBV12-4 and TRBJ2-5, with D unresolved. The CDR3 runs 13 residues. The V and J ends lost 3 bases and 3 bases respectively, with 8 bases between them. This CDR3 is CASSFARKETQYF. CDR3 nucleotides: TGTGCCAGCAGTTTTGCTAGAAAAGAGACCCAGTACTTC.

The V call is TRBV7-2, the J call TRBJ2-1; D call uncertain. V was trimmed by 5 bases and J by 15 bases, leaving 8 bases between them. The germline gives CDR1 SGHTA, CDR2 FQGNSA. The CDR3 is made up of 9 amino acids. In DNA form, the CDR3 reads TGTGCCAGCAGCCTCAGTCCGTTCTTC. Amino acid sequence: CASSLSPFF.

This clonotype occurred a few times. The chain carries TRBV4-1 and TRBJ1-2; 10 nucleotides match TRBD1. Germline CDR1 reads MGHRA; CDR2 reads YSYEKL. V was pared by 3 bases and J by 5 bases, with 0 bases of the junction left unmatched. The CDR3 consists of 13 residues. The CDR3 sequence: CASSQGQGYGYTF. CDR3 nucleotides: TGCGCCAGCAGCCAGGGACAGGGGTATGGCTACACCTTC.

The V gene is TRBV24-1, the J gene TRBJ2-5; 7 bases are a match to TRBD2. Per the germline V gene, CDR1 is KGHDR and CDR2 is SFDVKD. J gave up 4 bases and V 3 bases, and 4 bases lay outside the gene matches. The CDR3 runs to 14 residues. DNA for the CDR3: TGTGCCACCAGTGATGCGGGAGCGGCAGAGACCCAGTACTTC. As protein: CATSDAGAAETQYF.

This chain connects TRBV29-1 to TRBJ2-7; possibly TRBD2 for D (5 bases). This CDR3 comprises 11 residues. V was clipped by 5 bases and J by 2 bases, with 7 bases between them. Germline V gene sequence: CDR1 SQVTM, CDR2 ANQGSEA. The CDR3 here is CSVLGAYEQYF. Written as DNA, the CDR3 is TGCAGCGTTCTCGGGGCCTACGAGCAGTACTTC.

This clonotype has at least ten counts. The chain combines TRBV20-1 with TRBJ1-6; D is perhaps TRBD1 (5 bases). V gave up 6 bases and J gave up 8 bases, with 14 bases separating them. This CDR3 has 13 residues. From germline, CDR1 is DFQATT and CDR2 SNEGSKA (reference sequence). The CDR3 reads CSATQGSDSPLHF. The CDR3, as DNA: TGCAGTGCAACGCAGGGAAGTGATTCACCCCTCCACTTT.

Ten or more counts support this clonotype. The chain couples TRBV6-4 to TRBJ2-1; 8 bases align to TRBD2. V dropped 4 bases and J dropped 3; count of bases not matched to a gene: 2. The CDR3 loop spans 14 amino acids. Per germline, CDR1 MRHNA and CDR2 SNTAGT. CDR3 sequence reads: CASSAGTSYNEQFF. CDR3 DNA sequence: TGTGCCAGCAGTGCCGGGACTAGCTACAATGAGCAGTTCTTC.

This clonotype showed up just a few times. CDR3 sequence reads: CAIREDTEAFF. In DNA form, the CDR3 reads TGTGCCATCCGGGAGGACACTGAAGCTTTCTTT. The chain uses TRBV10-3 and TRBJ1-1; no clear D gene. The V gene lost 8 bases and the J gene lost 3 bases, with 7 bases spanning the gap. The germline gives CDR1 ENHRY, CDR2 SYGVKD. There are 11 residues in the CDR3.

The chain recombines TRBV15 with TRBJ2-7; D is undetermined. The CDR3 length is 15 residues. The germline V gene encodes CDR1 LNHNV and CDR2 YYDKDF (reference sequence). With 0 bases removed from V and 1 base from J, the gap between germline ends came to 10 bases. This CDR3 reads CATSRDLGISYEQYF. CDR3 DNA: TGTGCCACCAGCAGAGATTTAGGAATTTCCTACGAGCAGTACTTC.

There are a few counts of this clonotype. The CDR3 region has the DNA TGTGCCAGCAGCCTAGACTCCGCCAAAAACATTCAGTACTTC. Translation gives CASSLDSAKNIQYF. The chain combines TRBV7-9 with TRBJ2-4; D is unclear. This CDR3 contains 14 residues. Germline loops: CDR1 SEHNR, CDR2 FQNEAQ (reference sequence). V lost 5 bases to trimming and J lost 1 base, with 9 bases between them.

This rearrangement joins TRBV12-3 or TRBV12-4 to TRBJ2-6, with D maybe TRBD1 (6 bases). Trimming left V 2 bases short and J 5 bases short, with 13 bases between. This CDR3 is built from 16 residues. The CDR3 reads CASSLQGLIRANVLTF. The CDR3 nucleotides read TGTGCCAGCAGTTTACAGGGGCTGATAAGGGCCAACGTCCTGACTTTC.

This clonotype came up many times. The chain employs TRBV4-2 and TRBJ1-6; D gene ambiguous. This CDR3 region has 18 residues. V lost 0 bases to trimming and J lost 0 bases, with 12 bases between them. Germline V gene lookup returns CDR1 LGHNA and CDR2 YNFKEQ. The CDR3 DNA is TGTGCCAGCAGCCAAGATGTGGAAGGCGGCTCCTATAATTCACCCCTCCACTTT. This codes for CASSQDVEGGSYNSPLHF.

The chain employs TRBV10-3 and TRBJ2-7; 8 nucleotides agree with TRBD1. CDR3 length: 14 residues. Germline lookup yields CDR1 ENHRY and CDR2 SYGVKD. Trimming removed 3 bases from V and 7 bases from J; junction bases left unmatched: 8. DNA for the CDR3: TGTGCCATCAGTGAACCCCAGGGGGCAAGGGAGCAGTACTTC. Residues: CAISEPQGAREQYF.